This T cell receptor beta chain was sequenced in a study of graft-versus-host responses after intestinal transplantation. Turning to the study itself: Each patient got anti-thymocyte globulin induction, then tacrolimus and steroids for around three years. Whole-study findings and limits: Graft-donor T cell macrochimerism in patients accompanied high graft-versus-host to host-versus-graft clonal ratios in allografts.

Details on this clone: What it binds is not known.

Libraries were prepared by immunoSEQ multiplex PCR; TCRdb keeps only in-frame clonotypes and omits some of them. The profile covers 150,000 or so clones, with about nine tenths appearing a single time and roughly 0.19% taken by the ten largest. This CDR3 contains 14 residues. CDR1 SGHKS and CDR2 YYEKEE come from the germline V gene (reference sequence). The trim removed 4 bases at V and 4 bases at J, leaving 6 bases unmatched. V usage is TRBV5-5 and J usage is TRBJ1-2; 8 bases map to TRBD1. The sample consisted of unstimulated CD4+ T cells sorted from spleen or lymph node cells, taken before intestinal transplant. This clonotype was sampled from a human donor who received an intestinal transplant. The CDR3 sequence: CASSIQGVLYGYTF. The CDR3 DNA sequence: TGTGCCAGCAGCATACAGGGGGTCCTCTATGGCTACACCTTC. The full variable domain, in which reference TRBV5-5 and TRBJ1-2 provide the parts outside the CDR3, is DAGVTQSPTHLIKTRGQQVTLRCSPISGHKSVSWYQQVLGQGPQFIFQYYEKEERGRGNFPDRFSARQFPNYSSELNVNALLLGDSALYLCASSIQGVLYGYTFGSGTRLTVV.